This T cell receptor beta chain emerged from a study of T cell repertoires in cytomegalovirus infection. In the study overall: Indications came from public TCR beta signatures; they pointed to CMV infection and to a matching HLA type. Study results and limitations: It was HLA-C-restricted CMV-specific TCR beta clonotypes that dominated the response ex vivo. Based on cumulative public TCR beta family frequency, carriers of CMV plus the relevant HLA were identified.

The CDR3 has 13 residues. Germline V lookup: CDR1 SGHVS, CDR2 FQNEAQ. Trimming pared 4 bases from V and 5 bases from J, leaving 11 bases between. This clonotype was seen repeatedly, ten times or more. Its antigen is unidentified. Each CDR3 protein is one row after TCRdb ran MiXCR on the reads. The table includes 200,000 to 300,000 distinct CDR3 sequences, around 9% detected once. The chain has TRBV7-8 and TRBJ1-1; D ambiguous. The sample taken for sequencing was PBMCs. The clonotype was recovered from a human donor in good health (CMV status not recorded). Some clones in this sample may be carry-over from other donors' samples. The CDR3 spells CASSWTGRTEAFF. CDR3 bases: TGTGCCAGCAGCTGGACCGGGAGGACTGAAGCTTTCTTT.